This T cell receptor (beta chain) was identified during a study of blood T cell repertoires in COVID-19 (dated by TCRdb to 2020 to 2022). Background for the entire study: The collaborator samples originated in the United States, Italy and Spain and spanned the acute and convalescent phases of COVID-19. The material from the prospective study consisted of cDNA or gDNA derived from T cells, B-cell-depleted T cells, or PBMCs. Deeply sampled blood TCRbeta repertoires from subjects exposed to, actively infected with, or recovered from COVID-19 were included in the dataset. The repertoires were made available in a free public database intended to serve as a resource for research on the immune response to SARS-CoV-2. Samples were obtained from the ongoing ImmuneRACE study (first 160 participants) and from 1,254 subjects provided by 6 global collaborators. Sample metadata almost always included a de-identified subject ID, COVID-19 status, age in years and sex. Where available, HLA class I and class II types were taken from metadata supplied by the sample provider and were not determined by assay-based typing. What the authors observed across the whole study: How much clinical and demographic metadata was included differed by source and by participant, and the metadata was provided uncurated.

Whole blood was collected in K2EDTA tubes by collaborating institutions according to the institutions' own protocols. For TCRbeta analysis, collaborators shipped samples as frozen whole blood, isolated PBMCs, or DNA extracted from either of those sample types. As concerns this clone: The clone's antigen remains unknown. No much larger clone is present one base from it, and per-base qualities are unavailable.

Sequences KGHSH (CDR1) and LQKENI (CDR2) are obtained from the germline V gene. The CDR3, from cysteine to phenylalanine, totals 15 residues. Kept here is only the CDR3 DNA, which spans 45 bases and is read in frame from base 1. Unmatched junction bases come to 5, with V trimmed by 3 bases and J by 7 bases. TCRbeta CDR3 regions were amplified from genomic DNA using the immunoSEQ Assay, a bias-controlled multiplex PCR. The source study handled its data this way. The number of nucleated cells in each sample was estimated by amplification of reference gene primers within the assay. To quantify the absolute abundance of each unique TCRbeta CDR3 rearrangement, sequence reads were collapsed and filtered. For each sample, productive Simpson clonality was calculated as the square root of Simpson's diversity index across productive rearrangements. In its TCRdb copy, this immuneACCESS table keeps in-frame sequences only and misses some clones. Where compared with another copy, unresolved V genes explain less than half of these, and the others have no known cause. That table gives V, J and clone size, and the DNA gave D and trimming. Recorded for this sample are 120,000 or so clones; about 80% of them occurred a single time. Roughly 15% of the sample belongs to the ten largest clones.

This clonotype was obtained from a woman in her forties or fifties with acute or convalescent COVID-19. The rearranged segments are TRBV18 and TRBJ2-1, and TRBD2 aligns with 11 junction nucleotides. Sequencing was carried out using peripheral blood. The sequenced DNA: TGTGCCAGCTCACCTAGCGGGGGGGCCGGTAATGAGCAGTTCTTC. Its protein is CASSPSGGAGNEQFF.